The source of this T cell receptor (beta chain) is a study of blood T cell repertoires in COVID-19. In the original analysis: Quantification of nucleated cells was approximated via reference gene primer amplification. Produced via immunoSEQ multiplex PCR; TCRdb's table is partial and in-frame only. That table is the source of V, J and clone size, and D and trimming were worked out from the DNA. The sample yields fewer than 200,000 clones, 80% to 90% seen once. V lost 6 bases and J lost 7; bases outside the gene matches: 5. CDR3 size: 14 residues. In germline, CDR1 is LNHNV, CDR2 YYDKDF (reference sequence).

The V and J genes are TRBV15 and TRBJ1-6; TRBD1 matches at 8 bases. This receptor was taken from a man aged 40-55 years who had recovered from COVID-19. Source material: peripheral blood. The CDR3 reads CATRAGGNNSPLHF. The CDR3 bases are TGTGCCACCAGAGCAGGGGGCAACAATTCACCCCTCCACTTT.